Listed below are T cell receptor beta chains from one sample, sequenced in a study of T cells after yellow fever vaccination. TCRdb reanalysed the 5' RACE reads using MiXCR and keeps one entry per CDR3 protein. The sample has about 210,000 distinct CDR3 sequences, around 3.1% seen once. The sequences come from CD4+ T cells sorted from PBMCs, collected 10 days after the yellow fever booster vaccination. The receptors were gathered from a man between 18 and 35 years old who received the YFV17D yellow fever vaccine. Both conserved end residues are part of each CDR3. Fields, in order: J gene, D gene, clone size, V gene, CDR3 DNA, CDR3 protein. D genes are given only for firm matches. Clone size is not always given. Where it is, it says once, few, many or a class for expanded clones.

J: TRBJ2-5; D: -; size: -; V: TRBV13; DNA: TGTGCCAGCAGCTTAAGCCCGGGGGACATGGGAGAGACCCAGTACTTC; CDR3: CASSLSPGDMGETQYF
J: TRBJ2-3; D: -; size: many; V: TRBV18; DNA: TGTGCCAGCTCACCGCTTAGTGGGGCAGATACGCAGTATTTT; CDR3: CASSPLSGADTQYF
J: TRBJ1-4; D: -; size: many; V: TRBV6-6; DNA: TGTGCCAGCCGACAGGAGACAACTAATGAAAAACTGTTTTTT; CDR3: CASRQETTNEKLFF
J: TRBJ2-6; D: -; size: many; V: TRBV10-3; DNA: TGTGCCATTCAGGTGGCAGGGGCCAACGTCCTGACTTTC; CDR3: CAIQVAGANVLTF
J: TRBJ1-5; D: -; size: many; V: TRBV7-2; DNA: TGTGCCAGCAGCTCCAGCCCCAGGATGACAAATCAGCCCCAGCATTTT; CDR3: CASSSSPRMTNQPQHF
J: TRBJ2-5; D: -; size: many; V: TRBV7-2; DNA: TGTGCCAGCAGCTTATTTAAAGAGACCCAGTACTTC; CDR3: CASSLFKETQYF
J: TRBJ2-3; D: -; size: many; V: TRBV7-2; DNA: TGTGCCAGCAGCTGGACAACGGGGATTGGCGATACGCAGTATTTT; CDR3: CASSWTTGIGDTQYF
J: TRBJ2-1; D: TRBD2; size: many; V: TRBV12-3/TRBV12-4; DNA: TGTGCCAGCGTCCTAGCGGGGGGTTCCTACAATGAGCAGTTCTTC; CDR3: CASVLAGGSYNEQFF
J: TRBJ1-1; D: -; size: many; V: TRBV7-2; DNA: TGTGCCAGCAGCCCCAACGGGGGGAACACTGAAGCTTTCTTT; CDR3: CASSPNGGNTEAFF
J: TRBJ1-3; D: -; size: many; V: TRBV7-9; DNA: TGTGCCAGCAGCGCGAAGAAACTGGGACGAGTCTCTGGAAACACCATATATTTT; CDR3: CASSAKKLGRVSGNTIYF
J: TRBJ2-2; D: -; size: few; V: TRBV4-1; DNA: TGCGCCAGCAGCCAAGTGTCGATAGTCGGGGAGCTGTTTTTT; CDR3: CASSQVSIVGELFF
J: TRBJ2-3; D: TRBD1; size: -; V: TRBV24-1; DNA: TGTGCCACCAGTGATACTAGACAGGGTCCAGATACGCAGTATTTT; CDR3: CATSDTRQGPDTQYF
J: TRBJ2-3; D: -; size: -; V: TRBV20-1; DNA: TGCAGTGCTCACGGGCCTAAATCCACAGATACGCAGTATTTT; CDR3: CSAHGPKSTDTQYF
J: TRBJ2-1; D: -; size: -; V: TRBV6-2/TRBV6-3; DNA: TGTGCCAGCATCTCCAGGGGGGCTGGTTACAATGAGCAGTTCTTC; CDR3: CASISRGAGYNEQFF
J: TRBJ1-1; D: TRBD1; size: -; V: TRBV20-1; DNA: TGCAGTGCTAGAGACCTTACAGGGGGCGTAGACACTGAAGCTTTCTTT; CDR3: CSARDLTGGVDTEAFF
J: TRBJ2-3; D: -; size: -; V: TRBV20-1; DNA: TGCAGTGCTAGAATGACCACAGATACGCAGTATTTT; CDR3: CSARMTTDTQYF
J: TRBJ1-4; D: TRBD1; size: many; V: TRBV15; DNA: TGTGCCACCAGCGGACAGGGTTGGGAAAAACTGTTTTTT; CDR3: CATSGQGWEKLFF
J: TRBJ1-4; D: -; size: -; V: TRBV29-1; DNA: TGCAGCGTTTACCATGACGAAAAACTGTTTTTT; CDR3: CSVYHDEKLFF
J: TRBJ2-1; D: -; size: few; V: TRBV9; DNA: TGTGCCAGCAGCGTAGGGGCTAGCTCCTACAATGAGCAGTTCTTC; CDR3: CASSVGASSYNEQFF
J: TRBJ2-5; D: -; size: few; V: TRBV28; DNA: TGTGCCAGCAGTCTACCTAGATTTAGGACCCAGTACTTC; CDR3: CASSLPRFRTQYF
J: TRBJ1-4; D: -; size: many; V: TRBV20-1; DNA: TGCAGTGCCGGGGCCTTTAATGAAAAACTGTTTTTT; CDR3: CSAGAFNEKLFF
J: TRBJ1-1; D: -; size: many; V: TRBV7-9; DNA: TGTGCCAGCAGCTTAGAAGTGGGGGCTGAAGCTTTCTTT; CDR3: CASSLEVGAEAFF
J: TRBJ1-2; D: TRBD1; size: many; V: TRBV29-1; DNA: TGCAGCGTTGTCCTGGGACAGGGTTATGGCTACACCTTC; CDR3: CSVVLGQGYGYTF
J: TRBJ2-5; D: -; size: few; V: TRBV20-1; DNA: TGCAGTGCTGGGGGGCCCCAAGAGACCCAGTACTTC; CDR3: CSAGGPQETQYF
J: TRBJ1-5; D: -; size: -; V: TRBV19; DNA: TGTGCCAGTAGTATCGAGAGGGTAGAGCAGCCCCAGCATTTT; CDR3: CASSIERVEQPQHF
J: TRBJ2-5; D: -; size: many; V: TRBV7-2; DNA: TGTGCCAGCAGCCCCATAGGGGGGTTGGAGACCCAGTACTTC; CDR3: CASSPIGGLETQYF
J: TRBJ2-3; D: -; size: many; V: TRBV5-4; DNA: TGTGCCAGCAGCCCCTCATGGGGGAGCACAGATACGCAGTATTTT; CDR3: CASSPSWGSTDTQYF
J: TRBJ2-3; D: TRBD2; size: many; V: TRBV10-2; DNA: TGCGCCAGCAGAGAGGCGGGGGGGCCTCCAGATACGCAGTATTTT; CDR3: CASREAGGPPDTQYF
J: TRBJ2-3; D: TRBD1; size: many; V: TRBV7-3; DNA: TGTGCCAGCAGCTTAACACCCGGGACAGGGTCACGAGATACGCAGTATTTT; CDR3: CASSLTPGTGSRDTQYF
J: TRBJ2-2; D: -; size: few; V: TRBV19; DNA: TGTGCCAGTAATTCCCAGGACACCGGGGAGCTGTTTTTT; CDR3: CASNSQDTGELFF
J: TRBJ1-6; D: -; size: few; V: TRBV7-8; DNA: TGTGCCAGCAGCTGGCAGCGGGGGGGAGGTTCACCCCTCCACTTT; CDR3: CASSWQRGGGSPLHF
J: TRBJ2-1; D: -; size: -; V: TRBV5-1; DNA: TGCGCCAGCAGTACGGACTCCTACAATGAGCAGTTCTTC; CDR3: CASSTDSYNEQFF
J: TRBJ2-2; D: TRBD1; size: few; V: TRBV18; DNA: TGTGCCAGCTCACCAAGGACAGGGGGCGCGACCGGGGAGCTGTTTTTT; CDR3: CASSPRTGGATGELFF
J: TRBJ2-5; D: -; size: many; V: TRBV5-4; DNA: TGTGCCAGCAGCCCGCGCGGACAGCAATCTAAAGAGACCCAGTACTTC; CDR3: CASSPRGQQSKETQYF
J: TRBJ1-2; D: -; size: -; V: TRBV7-2; DNA: TGTGCCAGCAGCCCTTCGATCTTAGTCCATGGCTACACCTTC; CDR3: CASSPSILVHGYTF
J: TRBJ2-1; D: TRBD2; size: many; V: TRBV12-3/TRBV12-4; DNA: TGTGCCAGCAGTCGGGGGGGCTCCAATGAGCAGTTCTTC; CDR3: CASSRGGSNEQFF
J: TRBJ2-5; D: -; size: many; V: TRBV15; DNA: TGTGCCACCAGCAGAGATCGAGGGGAGACCCAGTACTTC; CDR3: CATSRDRGETQYF
J: TRBJ1-5; D: TRBD1; size: -; V: TRBV5-1; DNA: TGCGCCAGCAGCGACGGACGGACAGGGATTAGCAATCAGCCCCAGCATTTT; CDR3: CASSDGRTGISNQPQHF
J: TRBJ2-1; D: -; size: few; V: TRBV7-2; DNA: TGTGCCAGCAGCATAAGGAGGACAGTTGGGAATGAGCAGTTCTTC; CDR3: CASSIRRTVGNEQFF
J: TRBJ1-1; D: -; size: many; V: TRBV5-1; DNA: TGCGCCAGCAGCATCGGGGAAATGAACACTGAAGCTTTCTTT; CDR3: CASSIGEMNTEAFF
J: TRBJ2-7; D: TRBD1; size: many; V: TRBV5-1; DNA: TGCGCCAGCAGGAGGACAGGCAACTACGAGCAGTACTTC; CDR3: CASRRTGNYEQYF
J: TRBJ1-6; D: -; size: -; V: TRBV5-1; DNA: TGCGCCAGCAGCGGCAGCCAAGGGGTTAATTCACCCCTCCACTTT; CDR3: CASSGSQGVNSPLHF
J: TRBJ2-1; D: -; size: many; V: TRBV18; DNA: TGTGCCAGCTCACTGCGGAGGGTGACGAATGAGCAGTTCTTC; CDR3: CASSLRRVTNEQFF
J: TRBJ1-6; D: -; size: -; V: TRBV10-3; DNA: TGTGCCATCAGTGAGTCTTCATCTTGGACTGCTGGTAGTTCACCCCTCCACTTT; CDR3: CAISESSSWTAGSSPLHF
J: TRBJ2-3; D: TRBD2; size: many; V: TRBV20-1; DNA: TGCAGTGCTGGAGGGAGCGGGGGCACAGATACGCAGTATTTT; CDR3: CSAGGSGGTDTQYF
J: TRBJ2-1; D: TRBD2; size: many; V: TRBV10-3; DNA: TGTGCCATCACCAACGGGGGGTTTAACAATGAGCAGTTCTTC; CDR3: CAITNGGFNNEQFF